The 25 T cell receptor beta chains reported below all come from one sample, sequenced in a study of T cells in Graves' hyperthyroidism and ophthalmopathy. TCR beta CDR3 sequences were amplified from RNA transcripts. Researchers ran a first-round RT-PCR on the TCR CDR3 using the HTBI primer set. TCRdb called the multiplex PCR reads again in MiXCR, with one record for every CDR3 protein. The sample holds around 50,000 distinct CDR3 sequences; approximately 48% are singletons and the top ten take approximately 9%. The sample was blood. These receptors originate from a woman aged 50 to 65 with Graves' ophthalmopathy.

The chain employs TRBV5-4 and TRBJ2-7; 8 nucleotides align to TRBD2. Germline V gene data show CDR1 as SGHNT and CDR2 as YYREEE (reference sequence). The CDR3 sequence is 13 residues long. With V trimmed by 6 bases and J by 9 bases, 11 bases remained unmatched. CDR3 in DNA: TGTGCCAGCACTAGCGGGTGGGCAGAGACGCAGTACTTC. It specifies CASTSGWAETQYF.

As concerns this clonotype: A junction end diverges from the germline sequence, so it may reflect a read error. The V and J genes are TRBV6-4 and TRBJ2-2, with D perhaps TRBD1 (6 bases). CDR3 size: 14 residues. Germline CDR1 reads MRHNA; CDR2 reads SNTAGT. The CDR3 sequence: CAGSGTPGTGELFF. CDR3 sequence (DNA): TGTGCCGGCTCCGGGACACCTGGCACCGGTGAGCTGTTTTTT.

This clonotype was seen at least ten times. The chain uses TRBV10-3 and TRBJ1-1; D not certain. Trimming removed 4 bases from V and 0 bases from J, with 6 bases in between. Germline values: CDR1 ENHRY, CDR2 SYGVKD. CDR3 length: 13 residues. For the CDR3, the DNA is TGTGCCATCAGTGCATCTGTGAACACTGAAGCTTTCTTT. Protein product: CAISASVNTEAFF.

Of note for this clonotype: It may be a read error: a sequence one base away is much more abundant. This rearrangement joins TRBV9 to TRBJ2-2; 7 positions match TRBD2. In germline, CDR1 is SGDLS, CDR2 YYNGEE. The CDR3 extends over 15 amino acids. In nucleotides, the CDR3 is TGTGCCAGCAGCGTATCGTGGGGGGGTGCCGGGGAGCTGCTTTTT. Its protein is CASSVSWGGAGELLF.

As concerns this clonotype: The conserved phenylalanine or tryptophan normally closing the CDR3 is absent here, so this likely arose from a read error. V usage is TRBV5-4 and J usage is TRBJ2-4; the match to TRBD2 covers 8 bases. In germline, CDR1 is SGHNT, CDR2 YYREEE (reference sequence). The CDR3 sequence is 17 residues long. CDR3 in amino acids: CASSLEGSGIAKNMQYC. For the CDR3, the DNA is TGTGCCAGCAGCTTGGAAGGTAGCGGGATAGCCAAAAACATGCAGTACTGC.

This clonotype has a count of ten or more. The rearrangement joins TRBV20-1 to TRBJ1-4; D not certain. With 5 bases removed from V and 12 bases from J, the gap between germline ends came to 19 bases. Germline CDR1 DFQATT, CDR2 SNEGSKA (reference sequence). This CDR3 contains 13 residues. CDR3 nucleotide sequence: TGCAGTGCTCTCCGGGCCAGTATCAGAGAACTGTTTTTT. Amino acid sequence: CSALRASIRELFF.

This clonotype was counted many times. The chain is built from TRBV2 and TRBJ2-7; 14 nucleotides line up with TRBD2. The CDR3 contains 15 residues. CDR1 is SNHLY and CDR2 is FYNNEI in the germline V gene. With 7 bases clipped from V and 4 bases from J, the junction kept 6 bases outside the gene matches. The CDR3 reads CASTGTSGSWYEQYF. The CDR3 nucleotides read TGTGCCAGCACTGGGACTAGCGGGAGTTGGTACGAGCAGTACTTC. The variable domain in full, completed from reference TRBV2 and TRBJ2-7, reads EPEVTQTPSHQVTQMGQEVILRCVPISNHLYFYWYRQILGQKVEFLVSFYNNEISEKSEIFDDQFSVERPDGSNFTLKIRSTKLEDSAMYFCASTGTSGSWYEQYFGPGTRLTVT.

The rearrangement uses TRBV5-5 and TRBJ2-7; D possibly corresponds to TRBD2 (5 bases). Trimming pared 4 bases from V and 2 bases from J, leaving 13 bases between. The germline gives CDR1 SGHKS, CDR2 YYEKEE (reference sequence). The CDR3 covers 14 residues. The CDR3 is CASSSRREAYEQYF. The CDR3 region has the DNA TGTGCCAGCAGCAGCCGTCGGGAAGCCTACGAGCAGTACTTC.

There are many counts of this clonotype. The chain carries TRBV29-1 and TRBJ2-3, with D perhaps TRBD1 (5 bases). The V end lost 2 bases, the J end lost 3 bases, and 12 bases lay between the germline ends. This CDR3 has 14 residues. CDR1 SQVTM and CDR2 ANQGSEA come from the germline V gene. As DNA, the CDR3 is TGCAGCGTTGAACAACCCCCAGGGACAGATACGCAGTATTTT. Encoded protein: CSVEQPPGTDTQYF.

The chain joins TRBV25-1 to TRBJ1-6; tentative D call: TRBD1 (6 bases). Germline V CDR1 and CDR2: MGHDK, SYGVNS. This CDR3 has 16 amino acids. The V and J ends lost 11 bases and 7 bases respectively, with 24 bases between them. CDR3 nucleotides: TGTGCCCCCCTACCCCCGGCAGGGGTCGGCAATTCACCCCTCCACTTT. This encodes CAPLPPAGVGNSPLHF.

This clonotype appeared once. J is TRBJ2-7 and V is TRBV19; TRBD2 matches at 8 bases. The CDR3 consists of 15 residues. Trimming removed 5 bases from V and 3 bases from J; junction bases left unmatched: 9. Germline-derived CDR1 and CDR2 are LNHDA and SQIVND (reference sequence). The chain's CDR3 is CASSDTSGLYYEQYF. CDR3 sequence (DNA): TGTGCCAGTAGTGACACTAGCGGACTGTACTACGAGCAGTACTTC. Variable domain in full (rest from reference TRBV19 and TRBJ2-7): DGGITQSPKYLFRKEGQNVTLSCEQNLNHDAMYWYRQDPGQGLRLIYYSQIVNDFQKGDIAEGYSVSREKKESFPLTVTSAQKNPTAFYLCASSDTSGLYYEQYFGPGTRLTVT.

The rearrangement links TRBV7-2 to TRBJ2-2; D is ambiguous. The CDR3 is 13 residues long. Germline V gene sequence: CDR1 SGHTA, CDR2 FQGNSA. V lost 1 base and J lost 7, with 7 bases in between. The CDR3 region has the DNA TGTGCCAGCAGCTTAGAGCCTAGCGGGGAGCTGTTTTTT. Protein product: CASSLEPSGELFF. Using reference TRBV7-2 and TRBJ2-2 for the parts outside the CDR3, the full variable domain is GAGVSQSPSNKVTEKGKDVELRCDPISGHTALYWYRQSLGQGLEFLIYFQGNSAPDKSGLPSDRFSAERTGGSVSTLTIQRTQQEDSAVYLCASSLEPSGELFFGEGSRLTVL.

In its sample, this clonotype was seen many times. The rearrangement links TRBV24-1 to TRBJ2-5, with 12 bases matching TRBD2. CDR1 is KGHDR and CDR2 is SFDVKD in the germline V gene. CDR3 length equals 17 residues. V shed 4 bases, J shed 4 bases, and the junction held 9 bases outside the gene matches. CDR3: CATSEASGRARGETQYF. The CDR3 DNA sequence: TGTGCCACCAGTGAGGCTAGCGGGAGGGCCAGGGGAGAGACCCAGTACTTC.

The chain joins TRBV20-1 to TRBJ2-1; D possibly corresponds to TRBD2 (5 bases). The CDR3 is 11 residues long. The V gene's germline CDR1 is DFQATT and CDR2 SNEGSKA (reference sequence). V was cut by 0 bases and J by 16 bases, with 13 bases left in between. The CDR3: CSAREELASFF. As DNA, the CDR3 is TGCAGTGCTAGAGAGGAGCTAGCTTCCTTCTTC.

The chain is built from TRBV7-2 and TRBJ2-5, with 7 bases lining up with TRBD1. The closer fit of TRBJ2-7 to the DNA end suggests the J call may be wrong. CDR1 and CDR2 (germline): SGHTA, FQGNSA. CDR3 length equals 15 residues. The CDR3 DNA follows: TGTGCCAGCAGCGTAGGCAGGGGGAGACACCACGAGCAGTACGTC. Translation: CASSVGRGRHHEQYV.

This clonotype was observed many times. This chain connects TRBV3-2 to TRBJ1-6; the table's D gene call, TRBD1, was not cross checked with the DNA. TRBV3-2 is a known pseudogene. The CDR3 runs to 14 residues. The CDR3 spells CASTPGQYNSPLHF. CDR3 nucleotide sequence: TGTGCCAGCACCCCGGGACAATATAATTCACCCCTCCACTTT.

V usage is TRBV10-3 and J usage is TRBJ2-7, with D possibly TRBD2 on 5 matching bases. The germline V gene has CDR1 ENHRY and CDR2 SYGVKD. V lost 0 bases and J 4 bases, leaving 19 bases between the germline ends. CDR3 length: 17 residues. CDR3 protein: CAISESTLQRAPYEQYF. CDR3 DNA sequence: TGTGCCATCAGTGAGTCGACGCTACAGAGGGCACCTTACGAGCAGTACTTC.

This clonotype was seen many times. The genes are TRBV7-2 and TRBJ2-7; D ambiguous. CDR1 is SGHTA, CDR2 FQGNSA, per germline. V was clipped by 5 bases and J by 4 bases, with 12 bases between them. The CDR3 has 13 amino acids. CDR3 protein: CASSPAIHYEQYF. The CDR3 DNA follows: TGTGCCAGCAGCCCGGCCATACATTACGAGCAGTACTTC.

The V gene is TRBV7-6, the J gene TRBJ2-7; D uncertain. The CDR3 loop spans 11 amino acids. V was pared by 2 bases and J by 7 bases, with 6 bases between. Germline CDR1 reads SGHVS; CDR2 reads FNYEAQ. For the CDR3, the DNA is TGTGCCAGCAGCTTAAAGAGTGAGCAGTACTTC. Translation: CASSLKSEQYF.

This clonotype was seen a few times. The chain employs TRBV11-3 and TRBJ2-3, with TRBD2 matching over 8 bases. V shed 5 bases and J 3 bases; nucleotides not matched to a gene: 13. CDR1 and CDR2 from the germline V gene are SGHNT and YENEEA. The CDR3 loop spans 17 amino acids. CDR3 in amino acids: CASSPQGAGLETDTQYF. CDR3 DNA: TGTGCCAGCAGCCCCCAAGGGGCGGGACTAGAGACAGATACGCAGTATTTT.

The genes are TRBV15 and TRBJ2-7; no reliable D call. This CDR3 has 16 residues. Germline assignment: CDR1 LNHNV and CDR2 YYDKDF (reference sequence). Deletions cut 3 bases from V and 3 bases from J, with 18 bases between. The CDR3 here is CATSSQDQAVNYEQYF. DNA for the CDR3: TGTGCCACCAGCAGCCAAGATCAAGCAGTTAACTACGAGCAGTACTTC.

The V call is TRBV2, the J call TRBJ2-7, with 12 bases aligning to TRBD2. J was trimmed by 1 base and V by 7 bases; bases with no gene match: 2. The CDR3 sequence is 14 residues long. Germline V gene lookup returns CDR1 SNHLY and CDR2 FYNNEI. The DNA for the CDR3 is TGTGCCAGCAAGGGGACTAGCGGGTCCTACGAGCAGTACTTC. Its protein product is CASKGTSGSYEQYF.

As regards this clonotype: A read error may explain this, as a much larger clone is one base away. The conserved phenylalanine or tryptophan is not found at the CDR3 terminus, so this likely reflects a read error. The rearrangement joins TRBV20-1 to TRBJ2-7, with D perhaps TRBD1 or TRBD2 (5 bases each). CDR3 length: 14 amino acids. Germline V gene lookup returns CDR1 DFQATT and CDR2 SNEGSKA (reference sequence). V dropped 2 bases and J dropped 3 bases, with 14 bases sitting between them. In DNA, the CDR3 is TGCAGTGCTAGACTCGGGACCGATGTCTACGAGCAGTACCTC. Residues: CSARLGTDVYEQYL.

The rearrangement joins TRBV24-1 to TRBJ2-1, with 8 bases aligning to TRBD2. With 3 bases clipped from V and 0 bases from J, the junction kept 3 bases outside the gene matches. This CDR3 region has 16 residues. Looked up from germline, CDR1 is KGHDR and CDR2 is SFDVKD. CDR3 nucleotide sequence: TGTGCCACCAGTGATCCAGCGGGGGACTCCTACAATGAGCAGTTCTTC. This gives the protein CATSDPAGDSYNEQFF.

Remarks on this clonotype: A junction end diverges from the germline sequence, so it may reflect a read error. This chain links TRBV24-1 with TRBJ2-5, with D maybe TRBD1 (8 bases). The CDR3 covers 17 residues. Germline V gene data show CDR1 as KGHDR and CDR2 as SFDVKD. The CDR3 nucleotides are TGCGCCACCAGTGACCCGGGGGGACCAGGGGGCCGGGGGACCCAGTACTTC. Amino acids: CATSDPGGPGGRGTQYF.